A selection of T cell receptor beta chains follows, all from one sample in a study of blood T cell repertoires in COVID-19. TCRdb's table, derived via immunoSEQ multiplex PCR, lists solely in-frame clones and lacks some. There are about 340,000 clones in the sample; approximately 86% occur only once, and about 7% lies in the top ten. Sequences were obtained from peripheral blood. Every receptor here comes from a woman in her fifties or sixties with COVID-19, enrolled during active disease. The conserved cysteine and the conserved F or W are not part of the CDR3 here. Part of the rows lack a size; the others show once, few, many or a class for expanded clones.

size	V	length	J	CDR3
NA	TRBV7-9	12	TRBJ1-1	AGRQGAWDTEAF
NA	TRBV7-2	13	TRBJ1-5	ASQEAVHGNQPQH
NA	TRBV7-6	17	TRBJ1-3	ASSSPGTGWWNSGNTIY
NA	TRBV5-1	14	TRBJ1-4	ASSVGAADLNEKLF
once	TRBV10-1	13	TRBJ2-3	ASSEGGFDPDTQY
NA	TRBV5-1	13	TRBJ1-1	ASSFEGVGGTEAF
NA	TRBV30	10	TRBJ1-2	AWSPGDYGYT
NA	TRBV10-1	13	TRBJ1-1	ASSERTGTLIEAF
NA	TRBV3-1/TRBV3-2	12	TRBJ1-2	ASSQDIQGAGYT
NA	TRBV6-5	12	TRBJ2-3	ASSPRQGKDTQY
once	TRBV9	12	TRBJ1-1	ASSRRVGNTEAF
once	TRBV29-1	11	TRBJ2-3	SVEGSGIDTQY
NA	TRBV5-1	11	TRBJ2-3	ASTSVSTDTQY
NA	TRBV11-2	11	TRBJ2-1	ASSRGQANEQF
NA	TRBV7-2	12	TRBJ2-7	ASSPRGGIYEQY
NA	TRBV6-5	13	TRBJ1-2	ASSYSRDNAYGYT
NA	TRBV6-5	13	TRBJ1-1	ASSYGGAGNTEAF
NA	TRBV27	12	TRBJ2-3	ASSQTSTPGQGY
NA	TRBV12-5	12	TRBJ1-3	ASGPPGVVNTIY
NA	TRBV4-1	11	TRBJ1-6	ASSPVSNSPLH
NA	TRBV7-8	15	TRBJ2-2	ASSQRTGGANTGELF
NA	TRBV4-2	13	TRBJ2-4	ASSQSGTRENIQY
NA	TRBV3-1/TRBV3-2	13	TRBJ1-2	ASTFTTLEGYGYT
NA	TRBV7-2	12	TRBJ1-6	ASSFGPNVSPLH
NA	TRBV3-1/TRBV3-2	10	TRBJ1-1	ASSQVRWRAF
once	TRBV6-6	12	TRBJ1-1	ASSYSAGGTEAF
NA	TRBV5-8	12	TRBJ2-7	ASSLASGSYEQY
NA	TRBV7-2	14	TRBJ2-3	ASSLSWRGSTDTQY
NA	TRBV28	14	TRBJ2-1	ASSPRQALAYNEQF
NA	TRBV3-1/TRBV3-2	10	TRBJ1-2	ASSLTDYGYT
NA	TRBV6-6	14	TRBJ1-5	ASSYSIGAAHQPQH
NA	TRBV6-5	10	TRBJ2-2	ASSSTSRELF
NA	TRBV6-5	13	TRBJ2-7	ASSYSASGAYEQY
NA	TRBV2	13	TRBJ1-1	ASSEETGWGTEAF
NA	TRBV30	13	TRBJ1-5	AWSLQGGSNQPQH
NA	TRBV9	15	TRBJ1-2	ASSVDGWGTGPTGYT
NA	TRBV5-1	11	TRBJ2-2	ASSLFAGGELF
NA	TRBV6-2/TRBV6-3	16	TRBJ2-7	ASSSDHPRQSRLYEQY
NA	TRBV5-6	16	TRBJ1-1	ASSSRQGSYIMNTEAF
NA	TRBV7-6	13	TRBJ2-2	ASSWSGGSTGELF
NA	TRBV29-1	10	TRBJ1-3	SVGTGGNTIY
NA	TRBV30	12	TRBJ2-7	AWSSLDSGYEQY
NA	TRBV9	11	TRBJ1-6	ASSGSLGSPLH
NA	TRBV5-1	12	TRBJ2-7	ASSFRGSWDEQY
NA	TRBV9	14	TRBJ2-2	ASSVGGTGHTGELF
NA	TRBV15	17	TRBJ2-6	ATRTKQGKGRAGANVLT
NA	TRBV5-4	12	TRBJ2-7	ASSLRGNSYEQY
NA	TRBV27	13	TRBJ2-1	ASSSERQVYNEQF
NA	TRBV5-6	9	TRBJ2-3	ASSFRGTQY
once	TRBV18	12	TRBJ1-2	ASSPRDSNNGYT
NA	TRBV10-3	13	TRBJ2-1	AISEWTSVYNEQF
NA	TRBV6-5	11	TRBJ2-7	ASMTGRSYEQY
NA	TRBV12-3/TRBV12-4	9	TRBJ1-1	ASRRGSEAF
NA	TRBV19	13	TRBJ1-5	ASSIGGANNQPQH
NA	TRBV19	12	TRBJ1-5	ASNPGGSNQPQH